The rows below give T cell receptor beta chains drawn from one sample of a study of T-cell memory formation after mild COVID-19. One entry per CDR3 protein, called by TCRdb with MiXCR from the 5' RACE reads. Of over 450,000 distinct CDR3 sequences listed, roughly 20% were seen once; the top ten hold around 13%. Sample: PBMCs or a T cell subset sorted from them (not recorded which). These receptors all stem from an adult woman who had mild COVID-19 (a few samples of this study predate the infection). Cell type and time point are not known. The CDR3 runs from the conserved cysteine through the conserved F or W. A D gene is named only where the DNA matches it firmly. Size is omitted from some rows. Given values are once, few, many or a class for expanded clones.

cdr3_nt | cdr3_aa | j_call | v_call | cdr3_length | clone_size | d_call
TGTGCCAGCAGCCAAGACGACAGGGCCGAGCAGTACTTC | CASSQDDRAEQYF | TRBJ2-7 | TRBV3-1 | 13 | many | TRBD1
TGTGCCTGGAGCGCAATCAGGGCCCAAACCTACACCTTC | CAWSAIRAQTYTF | TRBJ1-2 | TRBV30 | 13 | few | -
TGTGCCGGAAGGACACCAGGGAACGAGCAGTACTTC | CAGRTPGNEQYF | TRBJ2-7 | TRBV2 | 12 | few | -
TGTGCCAGCTCAGAAGCGGGAGTCGCCTACAATGAGCAGTTCTTC | CASSEAGVAYNEQFF | TRBJ2-1 | TRBV18 | 15 | - | TRBD2
TGTGCCAGCAGCTTACAACTTCGGTATGGCTACACCTTC | CASSLQLRYGYTF | TRBJ1-2 | TRBV13 | 13 | - | -
TGTGCCAGTAGCTTTTACGGAGGACAAGTGGGCACTGAAGCTTTCTTT | CASSFYGGQVGTEAFF | TRBJ1-1 | TRBV19 | 16 | few | -
TGTGCCAGCAGTCGAGGGACTAGCGGGACCGGGGAGCTGTTTTTT | CASSRGTSGTGELFF | TRBJ2-2 | TRBV12-3/TRBV12-4 | 15 | few | TRBD2
TGCGCCAGCAGCTTGGAAGGCCCTAGCAACTATGGCTACACCTTC | CASSLEGPSNYGYTF | TRBJ1-2 | TRBV5-1 | 15 | few | -
TGCGCCAGCAGCTTTGATGGCGTAGCCTACAATGAGCAGTTCTTC | CASSFDGVAYNEQFF | TRBJ2-1 | TRBV5-1 | 15 | few | -
TGTGCCAGTAGTTTAACTAGCGGGGGAGGAAACACCGGGGAGCTGTTTTTT | CASSLTSGGGNTGELFF | TRBJ2-2 | TRBV19 | 17 | - | TRBD2
TGTGCCAGCAGCACCAGGGACAGCGTGAACACTGAAGCTTTCTTT | CASSTRDSVNTEAFF | TRBJ1-1 | TRBV7-2 | 15 | - | TRBD1
TGTGCCAGCTCACCCAGGGGGCCTGAATATGGCTACACCTTC | CASSPRGPEYGYTF | TRBJ1-2 | TRBV18 | 14 | few | TRBD1
TGCGCCAGCAGCCGAGACCAGGGGAGTGAAAAACTGTTTTTT | CASSRDQGSEKLFF | TRBJ1-4 | TRBV5-1 | 14 | few | -
TGTGCCAGCAGTGAAAAGCGAAACGGGGAGCTGTTTTTT | CASSEKRNGELFF | TRBJ2-2 | TRBV2 | 13 | few | -
TGCGCCAGCAGCTTGGAGCCGGGTGGGAGCTATGGCTACACCTTC | CASSLEPGGSYGYTF | TRBJ1-2 | TRBV5-1 | 15 | - | -
TGTGCCAGCAGCGCGGGGAGCCGGGGCAATGAGCAGTTCTTC | CASSAGSRGNEQFF | TRBJ2-1 | TRBV7-3 | 14 | - | -
TGTGCCAGCAGCGTCCGAGGGGGAATAGAGACCCAGTACTTC | CASSVRGGIETQYF | TRBJ2-5 | TRBV7-9 | 14 | - | -
TGTGCCAGCAGCGACAGGGGGGTCCCTTGGTACGAGCAGTACTTC | CASSDRGVPWYEQYF | TRBJ2-7 | TRBV6-1 | 15 | few | TRBD1
TGTGCCAGCAGTTACTCGAACGAAAGGACTGGCTACACCTTC | CASSYSNERTGYTF | TRBJ1-2 | TRBV6-6 | 14 | few | -
TGTGCCAGCAGTTACGCGGCGGGGGCCCCAGATACGCAGTATTTT | CASSYAAGAPDTQYF | TRBJ2-3 | TRBV6-2/TRBV6-3 | 15 | - | -
TGTGCCAGCAGCCACAACAGGGATGGCGAGCAGTACTTC | CASSHNRDGEQYF | TRBJ2-7 | TRBV4-2 | 13 | few | -
TGTGCCAGCAGCTCCCCCCACGGGCAGGTTGATTCACCCCTCCACTTT | CASSSPHGQVDSPLHF | TRBJ1-6 | TRBV5-5 | 16 | few | -
TGTGCCAGTGGGCCGCCCGGACAGGATCCCACAGATACGCAGTATTTT | CASGPPGQDPTDTQYF | TRBJ2-3 | TRBV2 | 16 | - | TRBD1
TGTGCCAGCAGCTTAGTCGGGAGGGCCTCTTCAATGAATGAGCAGTTCTTC | CASSLVGRASSMNEQFF | TRBJ2-1 | TRBV7-8 | 17 | - | TRBD2
TGTGCCAGCAGCTACCACAGGGACGAGCAGTACTTC | CASSYHRDEQYF | TRBJ2-7 | TRBV7-9 | 12 | few | -
TGTGCCAGCAGCCAGCCTACTGAAAAACTGTTTTTT | CASSQPTEKLFF | TRBJ1-4 | TRBV3-1 | 12 | - | -
TGCGCCAGCTGCCTTAGTGGGACAGGGGTCTACGAGCAGTACTTC | CASCLSGTGVYEQYF | TRBJ2-7 | TRBV5-1 | 15 | few | TRBD1
TGTGCCAGCAGCGTAGCTCACGGGAGTGAGCAGTTCTTC | CASSVAHGSEQFF | TRBJ2-1 | TRBV9 | 13 | - | -
TGCGCCAGCGTAGGACAGGGGGCTGGAGAGCAGTACTTC | CASVGQGAGEQYF | TRBJ2-7 | TRBV4-1 | 13 | few | TRBD1
TGCGCCAGCAGCCATGGTGGGTCCCAACCAGCTTTCTTT | CASSHGGSQPAFF | TRBJ1-1 | TRBV4-1 | 13 | - | -
TGTGCCAGCAGTTTTCGAGGGGCAGGCCAAGAGACCCAGTACTTC | CASSFRGAGQETQYF | TRBJ2-5 | TRBV12-3/TRBV12-4 | 15 | few | -
TGTGCCAGCAGTCAACCGACAGGGTTGGGCTCCCAGCATTTT | CASSQPTGLGSQHF | TRBJ1-5 | TRBV12-3/TRBV12-4 | 14 | - | TRBD1
TGCGCCAGCAGCTCGACAGTAACGCAAGAGACCCAGTACTTC | CASSSTVTQETQYF | TRBJ2-5 | TRBV5-1 | 14 | many | -
TGTGCCAGCAGCTCCATAATGTCCCGGGACAGGGGGCAGTACTTC | CASSSIMSRDRGQYF | TRBJ2-7 | TRBV27 | 15 | - | TRBD1
TGTGCCAGCAGCCCCGAGGGCCTAGGCTATGGCTACACCTTC | CASSPEGLGYGYTF | TRBJ1-2 | TRBV7-2 | 14 | few | -
TGTGCCAGCAGCCTCGTCTCCGGGACAATTGAAGCTTTCTTT | CASSLVSGTIEAFF | TRBJ1-1 | TRBV7-9 | 14 | many | -
TGTGCCACCAGCGGGGGGACAGGGGGAAGGGTCTACCAAGAGACCCAGTACTTC | CATSGGTGGRVYQETQYF | TRBJ2-5 | TRBV15 | 18 | few | TRBD1